This T cell receptor (beta chain) was captured by sequencing in a study of identical twins. General study points: Low generation probability was overrepresented in out-of-frame alpha sequences shared by twins.

Unique molecular identifiers were present on the cDNA, which also gained a universal primer site by template switching. A single record per CDR3 protein comes from TCRdb applying MiXCR to the 5' RACE reads. This sample has 600,000 to 800,000 distinct CDR3 sequences, with 21% found just once. For this clonotype: Antigen: not known.

The V gene lost 4 bases and the J gene lost 0 bases, with 19 bases spanning the gap. This CDR3 has 17 residues. These data are also associated with another study on T cells expressing NK-cell markers. That source notes: In sorted CD3+CD56+NKG2C+, CD3+CD56+NKG2C- and CD3+CD56-NKG2C+ T cells, TCR beta repertoires were obtained.

The chain couples TRBV12-3 or TRBV12-4 to TRBJ2-7, with D uncertain. This sequence was found in a woman aged 18 to 35 in good health. What was sequenced was PBMCs. This CDR3 reads CASSYRLATHTSYEQYF. The CDR3 region has the DNA TGTGCCAGCAGTTATCGCCTCGCGACACATACCTCCTACGAGCAGTACTTC.